The present TCR beta chain was sequenced within a study of shared clonotypes between healthy human individuals (dated by TCRdb to the early 2020s). As for the study more broadly: The cohort included a few men and a couple of women between 18 and 49 years of age. Libraries were prepared and TCR repertoires were sequenced by different laboratories using diverse techniques, in order to increase sequencing depth and limit assay-specific biases. The study deeply sequenced blood TCR repertoires of about 5 healthy adults to estimate repertoire size and the extent of clonotype sharing between individuals. For each donor, CD4 naive and CD4 memory were each given three plates, CD8 naive was given two plates, and CD8 memory was given one plate. Between about 0.94 and 8.9 billion PBMCs per donor were obtained by leukapheresis.

Healthy HIV-negative adults with no recently reported acute infections or vaccinations were included as donors. Only Caucasian adults living in Nashville, Tennessee, USA were represented among the donors. Magnetic negative selection was used to enrich CD4+ T cells, after which naive cells were positively selected on CD45RA and the negative fraction became the memory subset. After blood collection by leukapheresis, PBMCs were isolated using Ficoll-Histopaque density gradient centrifugation and then cryopreserved in the vapor phase of liquid nitrogen. Analytical flow cytometry was used to check the purity and quantity of every magnetically sorted T cell population. Genomic DNA was isolated from each sorted fraction and quantified by UV absorbance on a Nanodrop 2000c. Paper-wide results and their limitations: Incomplete sequencing was indicated by rarefaction of sorted-subset datasets, despite the large sequencing depth. Clonotypes shared by all four sorted-subset donors showed higher generation probabilities than non-shared clonotypes. The small number of donors limited the genetic and exposure-history diversity represented. Sampling was restricted to blood, and TCR repertoires in tissues likely differ from the TCR repertoires found in blood. Larger estimated clonotype richness was generally found for naive subsets than for memory subsets. When a few donors were compared, the shared fraction of clonotypes was approximately 5% for naive CD4, about 4% for naive CD8, roughly 2.5% for memory CD4, and less than 0.45% for memory CD8. Pairwise subsampling indicated that sequencing depth was expected to affect the degree of clonotype sharing among donors.

Using the deep immunoSEQ assay, multiplex PCR amplified TCR CDR3 regions from genomic DNA. Extracted genomic DNA from each cell subset was spread evenly across all wells of several immunoSEQ 96-well plates, with each plate serving as a replicate. For sorted subsets, approximately 210 ng of genomic DNA, equivalent to 30,000 or so T cell genomes, went into each replicate PCR. The purified libraries were quantified using a Qubit 3.0 fluorometer, sized with a Bioanalyzer 2100, and then quantified again using the KAPA Library Quantification kit. A separate single-read 150-cycle Illumina NextSeq 550 flow cell was used to sequence each immunoSEQ 96-well plate. Per the source publication's procedure: Because the immunoSEQ output held only junctional sequences and lacked quality scores, the filtering could not match the filtering applied to full-length reads. To assign V/J genes and CDR3, sequences were annotated against IMGT germline references using PyIR, a Python wrapper for IgBLAST v1.9. Reads were removed for weak V/J assignments (E-value above 1e-6), missing CDR3, stop codons, out-of-frame junctions, or ambiguous translated residues. V3J clonotypes were defined as sequences sharing an identical inferred V gene, J gene, and CDR3 amino acid sequence. Percentage overlap between repertoires was computed as shared unique clonotypes divided by the size of the smaller repertoire. Repertoire richness was assessed with RTK rarefaction, the Chao1 estimator, and Recon v2.1 estimates of unobserved clonotypes. Generation probabilities for all TCRbeta clonotypes obtained by the gDNA method from a few donors were computed using OLGA. TCRdb provides this immuneACCESS table in a form limited to in-frame rearrangements. Some clones are lacking; in checked studies, under half of them reflect an unresolved V gene, and why the rest are absent is not known. The DNA was the basis for D and trimming; V, J and clone size are from that table. The sample data list over 150,000 clones, and 65% to 70% of these were observed just once. Jointly, the top ten make up about 10% of the sample.

This clone was counted only a few times. There is no known antigen for this receptor. No per-base quality is available; no much larger clone lies one base away. The V and J ends are trimmed by 5 bases and 4 bases, leaving 11 bases between them. The CDR3 numbers 13 residues from cysteine through phenylalanine. Just the 39-base CDR3 DNA is kept, in frame starting at base 1. Sequences MNHEY (CDR1) and SMNVEV (CDR2) are obtained from the germline V gene (reference sequence). The sequence was obtained from a man between 25 and 39 years old in good health. The chain is encoded by TRBV27 joined to TRBJ1-2; confidence is insufficient to name the D gene. The sequenced material came from memory CD4+ T cells sorted from blood. Taken with the paper, the label for cell subset or site translates to: CD45RA-negative fraction. The CDR3 protein: CASSPRVGYGYTF. The DNA sequence reads TGTGCCAGCAGTCCCCGGGTCGGCTATGGCTACACCTTC.